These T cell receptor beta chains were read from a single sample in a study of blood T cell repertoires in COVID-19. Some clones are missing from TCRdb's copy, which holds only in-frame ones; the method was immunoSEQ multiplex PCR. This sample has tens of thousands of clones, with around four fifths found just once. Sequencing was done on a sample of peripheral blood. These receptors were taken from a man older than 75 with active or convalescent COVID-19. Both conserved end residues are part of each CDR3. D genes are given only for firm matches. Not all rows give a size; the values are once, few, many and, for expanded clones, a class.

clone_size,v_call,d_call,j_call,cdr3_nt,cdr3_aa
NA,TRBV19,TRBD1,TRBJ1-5,TGTGCCAGTAGTTATCAGGTGACAGGGAGGAATCAGCCCCAGCATTTT,CASSYQVTGRNQPQHF
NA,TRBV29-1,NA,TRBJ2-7,TGCAGCGTTGATAGCGAAACCTACGAGCAGTACTTC,CSVDSETYEQYF
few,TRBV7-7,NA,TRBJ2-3,TGTGCCAGCAGCTTAGAGCGGTCTAGCACAGATACGCAGTATTTT,CASSLERSSTDTQYF
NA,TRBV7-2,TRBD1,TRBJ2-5,TGTGCCAGCAGTTTCCTACTCAGGGGGAATAAAGAGACCCAGTACTTC,CASSFLLRGNKETQYF
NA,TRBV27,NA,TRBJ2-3,TGTGCCAGCAGGCTCGGGGGAATTCGCACAGATACGCAGTATTTT,CASRLGGIRTDTQYF
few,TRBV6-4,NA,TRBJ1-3,TGTGCCAGCAGTGACTCGAAGCAGGGGCCCGGAAACACCATATATTTT,CASSDSKQGPGNTIYF
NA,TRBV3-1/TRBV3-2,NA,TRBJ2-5,TGTGCCAGCAGCCAAGTGTCACTAGAAGAGACCCAGTACTTC,CASSQVSLEETQYF
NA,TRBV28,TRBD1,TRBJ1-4,TGTGCCAGCAGTCGTACGGGACAGGGGCTGACTAATGAAAAACTGTTTTTT,CASSRTGQGLTNEKLFF
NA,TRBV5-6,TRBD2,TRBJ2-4,TGTGCCAGCAGCTTGGGCAGTAGCGGGAGTTTAGGCAAAAACATTCAGTACTTC,CASSLGSSGSLGKNIQYF
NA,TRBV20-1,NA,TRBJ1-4,TGCAGTGCCTCGGGGGATGAAAAACTGTTTTTT,CSASGDEKLFF
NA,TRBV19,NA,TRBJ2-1,TGTGCCAGTAGTATTCTGGGGCTGAACTACAATGAGCAGTTCTTC,CASSILGLNYNEQFF
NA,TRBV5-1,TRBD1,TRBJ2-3,TGCGCCAGCCACCGACAGGGGGCTTTGAGCGGTGCTAGCACAGATACGCAGTATTTT,CASHRQGALSGASTDTQYF
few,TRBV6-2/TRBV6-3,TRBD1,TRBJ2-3,TGTGCCAGCAGTGGACAGGGGGCTACAGATACGCAGTATTTT,CASSGQGATDTQYF
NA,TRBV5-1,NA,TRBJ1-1,TGCGCCAGCAGGGCAGTCCCCGCGGGCACTGAAGCTTTCTTT,CASRAVPAGTEAFF
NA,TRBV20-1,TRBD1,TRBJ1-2,TGCAGTGCTTCTCAAGGACAGGGGGACACCTTC,CSASQGQGDTF
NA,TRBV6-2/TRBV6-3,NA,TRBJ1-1,TGTGCCAGCAGTTACCCCCAAGGGAGGGGGGAGTACACTGAAGCTTTCTTT,CASSYPQGRGEYTEAFF
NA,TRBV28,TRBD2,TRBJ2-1,TGTGCCAGCAGTCTAGCGGGGGCAACTTACAATGAGCAGTTCTTC,CASSLAGATYNEQFF
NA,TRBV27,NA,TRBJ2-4,TGTGCCAGCAGTTTATCAGGGGTAGCCAAAAACATTCAGTACTTC,CASSLSGVAKNIQYF
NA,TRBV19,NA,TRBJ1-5,TGTGCCAGTAATTTGGGGCCAGTAGCCAATCAGCCCCAGCATTTT,CASNLGPVANQPQHF
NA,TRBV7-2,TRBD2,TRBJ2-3,TGTGCCAGCAGCTTTATTCCCCCCGGGGAGGGAAACACAGATACGCAGTATTTT,CASSFIPPGEGNTDTQYF
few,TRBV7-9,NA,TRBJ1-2,TGTGCCAGCAGCAACAGGGAGCATGGCTACACCTTC,CASSNREHGYTF
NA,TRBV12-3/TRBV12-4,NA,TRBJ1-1,TGTGCCAGCAGTCGACAGAGTCCCGAAGCTTTCTTT,CASSRQSPEAFF
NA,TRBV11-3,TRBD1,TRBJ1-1,TGTGCCAGCAGCCCCCAAGGGGGCAAGGGTACTGAAGCTTTCTTT,CASSPQGGKGTEAFF
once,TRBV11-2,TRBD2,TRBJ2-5,TGTGCCAGCAGCTTGGGGACTAGCCCTTACCAAGAGACCCAGTACTTC,CASSLGTSPYQETQYF
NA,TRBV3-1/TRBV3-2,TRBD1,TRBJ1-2,TGTGCCAGCAGCCAAGAGACAGGGGGGAACTATGGCTACACCTTC,CASSQETGGNYGYTF
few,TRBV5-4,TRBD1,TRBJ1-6,TGTGCCAGCAGCACACAGGGGGCAAAAAATTCACCCCTCCACTTT,CASSTQGAKNSPLHF
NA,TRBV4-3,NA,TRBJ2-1,TGCGCCAGCAGCCTCCAAAACGAGAATGGTGAGCAGTTCTTC,CASSLQNENGEQFF
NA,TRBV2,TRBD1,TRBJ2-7,TGTGCCAGCGGAAAGGGACAGGGGATCTACGAGCAGTACTTC,CASGKGQGIYEQYF